What follows are 7 T cell receptor beta chains derived from one specimen sequenced in a study of blood T cells in healthy people across ages. Through a sample-barcoded 5' primer and a J-beta primer mix, a second PCR was run for roughly 7 to 11 cycles. Via MiXCR, TCRdb re-called the 5' RACE reads, giving one row per CDR3 protein. The table lists roughly 1,500,000 distinct CDR3 sequences, approximately 38% of them singletons, with 7.9% in the top ten. Material for sequencing was blood. Source of these receptors: a woman between 18 and 29 years old in good health.

This rearrangement joins TRBV14 to TRBJ2-3, with TRBD1 identical over 8 bases. Germline V lookup: CDR1 SGHDN, CDR2 FVKESK. After removal of 4 bases from V and 14 bases from J, the junction contained 11 bases not matched to a gene. The CDR3 is 13 amino acids. DNA for the CDR3: TGTGCCAGCAGCCCTGGACAGGGTAGGGGATCGTATTTT. Its translation is CASSPGQGRGSYF.

The chain couples TRBV2 to TRBJ2-3; D gene unclear. The CDR3 is 16 residues long. Trimming cost V 7 bases and J 2 bases, with 19 bases left between them. Looked up from germline, CDR1 is SNHLY and CDR2 is FYNNEI. The CDR3 reads CASTWTVGPDTDTQYF. In DNA, the CDR3 is TGTGCCAGCACGTGGACCGTGGGCCCTGACACAGATACGCAGTATTTT.

Only a few counts were recorded for this clonotype. The rearrangement links TRBV29-1 to TRBJ1-1; D call uncertain. V was pared by 7 bases and J by 0 bases, with 12 bases between. There are 13 residues in the CDR3. Germline CDR1 SQVTM, CDR2 ANQGSEA. CDR3 coding DNA: TGCAGCGCTCCTGGCAGCCTGAACACTGAAGCTTTCTTT. This translates into CSAPGSLNTEAFF.

This clonotype was counted only a few times. The genes are TRBV7-2 and TRBJ2-4; the D gene is possibly TRBD2 (6 bases). CDR1 is SGHTA and CDR2 is FQGNSA in the germline V gene. This CDR3 has 13 amino acids. V was trimmed by 0 bases and J by 13 bases, leaving 13 bases between them. CDR3 sequence: CASSLALADAQYF. The DNA of the CDR3 is TGTGCCAGCAGCTTAGCACTAGCTGACGCGCAGTACTTC.

The table lists this clonotype with a few counts. V gene TRBV5-6 combines with J gene TRBJ1-2; no clear D. The V gene lost 4 bases and the J gene lost 8 bases, with 6 bases spanning the gap. The CDR3 length is 10 residues. Germline V gene lookup returns CDR1 SGHDT and CDR2 YYEEEE. The CDR3 spells CASSTHGYTF. The CDR3 DNA follows: TGTGCCAGCAGCACGCACGGCTACACCTTC. The full variable domain, completed using reference TRBV5-6 and TRBJ1-2, is DAGVTQSPTHLIKTRGQQVTLRCSPKSGHDTVSWYQQALGQGPQFIFQYYEEEERQRGNFPDRFSGHQFPNYSSELNVNALLLGDSALYLCASSTHGYTFGSGTRLTVV.

The sample holds a few counts of this clonotype. This chain connects TRBV28 to TRBJ2-1, with TRBD2 identical over 9 bases. The CDR3 contains 16 residues. The junction had 9 bases not matched to a gene; V was cut back by 6 bases and J by 3 bases. CDR1 and CDR2 from the germline V gene are MDHEN and SYDVKM. The CDR3: CASRTGGTSSYNEQFF. CDR3 sequence (DNA): TGTGCCAGCAGGACCGGAGGGACTAGCAGCTACAATGAGCAGTTCTTC.

This clonotype has only a few counts. The gene calls are TRBV10-3 and TRBJ2-5; D is perhaps TRBD2 (5 bases). Trimming pared 8 bases from V and 5 bases from J, leaving 12 bases between. CDR1 is ENHRY and CDR2 is SYGVKD in the germline V gene. The CDR3 covers 12 residues. The CDR3 nucleotides are TGTGCCATCCGGAGGCCTGGGGAGACCCAGTACTTC. Its protein is CAIRRPGETQYF.